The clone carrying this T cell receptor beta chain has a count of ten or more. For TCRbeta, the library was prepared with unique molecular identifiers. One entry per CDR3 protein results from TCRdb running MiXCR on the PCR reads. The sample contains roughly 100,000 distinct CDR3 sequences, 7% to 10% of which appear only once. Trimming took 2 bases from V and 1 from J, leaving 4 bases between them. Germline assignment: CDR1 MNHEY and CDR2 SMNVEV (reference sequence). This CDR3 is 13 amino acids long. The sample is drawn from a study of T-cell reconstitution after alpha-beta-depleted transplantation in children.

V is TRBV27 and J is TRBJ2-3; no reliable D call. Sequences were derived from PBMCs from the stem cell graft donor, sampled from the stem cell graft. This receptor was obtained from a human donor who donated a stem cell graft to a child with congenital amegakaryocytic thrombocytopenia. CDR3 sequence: CASSLLGTDTQYF. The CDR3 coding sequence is TGTGCCAGCAGTTTACTTGGCACAGATACGCAGTATTTT.